The 22 T cell receptor beta chains presented below share a single source sample, sequenced in a study of control samples from healthy donors and cancer patients. Generated by immunoSEQ multiplex PCR, the TCRdb table keeps only in-frame clones and is missing some. This sample yields 95,000 to 130,000 clones, of which 88% are seen a single time; about 2.1% belongs to the top ten. Material: blood. These TCRs come from a woman in her seventies in good health.

V is TRBV19 and J is TRBJ2-2; perhaps TRBD1 as D (5 bases). V was clipped by 2 bases and J by 7 bases, with 17 bases between them. CDR3 length: 16 amino acids. CDR1 is LNHDA and CDR2 is SQIVND in the germline V gene (reference sequence). For the CDR3, the DNA is TGTGCCAGTAGTATATCCCGACAGCTAGTTGGCGGGGAGCTGTTTTTT. Translating it yields CASSISRQLVGGELFF.

This clone appeared once. This chain joins TRBV4-3 and TRBJ2-7; no clear D. Looked up from germline, CDR1 is LGHNA and CDR2 is YSLEER. The CDR3 is made up of 15 amino acids. Trimming pared 0 bases from V and 7 bases from J, leaving 16 bases between. CDR3 bases: TGCGCCAGCAGCCAAGATGAGGCGGCGCCGCGAGAGCAGTACTTC. It translates to CASSQDEAAPREQYF.

This sequence joins TRBV12-5 and TRBJ1-6; weak D call: TRBD1 (6 bases). The germline gives CDR1 LGHNT, CDR2 FRNRAP. Between the trimmed V and J ends, which lost 6 bases and 7 bases, there was a span of 19 bases. The CDR3 contains 16 residues. This CDR3 is CASGPPGGARNSPLHF. The CDR3, as DNA: TGTGCTAGTGGGCCCCCGGGGGGGGCTAGAAATTCACCCCTCCACTTT.

This clone was recorded once. V is TRBV19 and J is TRBJ1-2, with TRBD1 as a possible D gene (5 bases). The CDR3 loop spans 14 amino acids. V gave up 5 bases and J gave up 2 bases, with 12 bases separating them. Germline assignment: CDR1 LNHDA and CDR2 SQIVND (reference sequence). The DNA of the CDR3 is TGTGCCAGTAGTCCCCTAGAGGGGAACTATGGCTACACCTTC. Amino acids: CASSPLEGNYGYTF.

The V call is TRBV5-6, the J call TRBJ1-5; D perhaps matches TRBD1 (5 bases). The CDR3 spans 13 residues. CDR1 and CDR2 (germline): SGHDT, YYEEEE. Trimming left V 5 bases short and J 6 bases short, with 12 bases between. For the CDR3, the DNA is TGTGCCAGCAGTCTTGCGGGGGTTCAGCCCCAGCATTTT. Amino acid sequence: CASSLAGVQPQHF.

This clone has just one count. The V gene is TRBV15, the J gene TRBJ1-5, with 8 bases aligning to TRBD1. This CDR3 is built from 20 residues. V gave up 3 bases and J gave up 0 bases; unmatched junction bases: 16. Germline V gene sequence: CDR1 LNHNV, CDR2 YYDKDF (reference sequence). Here the CDR3 DNA reads TGTGCCACCAGCAGCCCCTTGGACAGGGACCGCCGTGGTAGCAATCAGCCCCAGCATTTT. Translation gives CATSSPLDRDRRGSNQPQHF.

This clone was picked up a small number of times. This chain uses TRBV2 with TRBJ2-2, with D perhaps given as TRBD1 or TRBD2 (5 bases each). Per germline, CDR1 SNHLY and CDR2 FYNNEI. Trimming left V 6 bases short and J 4 bases short, with 18 bases between. This CDR3 is built from 16 residues. The CDR3 DNA reads as TGTGCCAGCAGCGAGCAGGGTCGGGGAAGCACCGGGGAGCTGTTTTTT. Its translation: CASSEQGRGSTGELFF.

The chain combines TRBV5-1 with TRBJ1-1, with 9 nucleotides matching TRBD1. This CDR3 has 16 amino acids. The ends lost 4 bases at V and 7 bases at J; junction bases unmatched: 14. Looked up from germline, CDR1 is SGHRS and CDR2 is YFSETQ. The CDR3 loop is CASSQLLGQGGGEAFF. The CDR3 DNA reads TGCGCCAGCAGCCAACTATTGGGACAGGGAGGGGGTGAAGCTTTCTTT.

The chain employs TRBV27 and TRBJ1-2; the match to TRBD1 covers 7 bases. Germline CDR1 MNHEY, CDR2 SMNVEV (reference sequence). After removal of 6 bases from V and 7 bases from J, the junction contained 8 bases not matched to a gene. This CDR3 spans 13 amino acids. The CDR3 DNA is TGTGCCAGCAGCCCCAGGGGGGGGTCTGGCTACACCTTC. Protein: CASSPRGGSGYTF.

This rearrangement joins TRBV7-9 to TRBJ1-2; D may be TRBD1 (6 bases). Germline V lookup: CDR1 SEHNR, CDR2 FQNEAQ (reference sequence). This CDR3 is built from 13 residues. V was pared by 1 base and J by 6 bases, with 9 bases between. In nucleotides, the CDR3 is TGTGCCAGCAGCTTAGGGCAGGGGCATGGCTACACCTTC. This sequence encodes CASSLGQGHGYTF.

This chain uses TRBV2 with TRBJ1-2; D is perhaps TRBD1 (6 bases). Germline values: CDR1 SNHLY, CDR2 FYNNEI. V was pared by 6 bases and J by 3 bases, with 14 bases between. This CDR3 has 14 amino acids. As DNA, the CDR3 is TGTGCCAGCAGGGACAGAAATTCCTACTATGGCTACACCTTC. Amino acid sequence: CASRDRNSYYGYTF.

The chain carries TRBV5-4 and TRBJ1-2; 7 bases are a match to TRBD1. Germline-derived CDR1 and CDR2 are SGHNT and YYREEE (reference sequence). Trimming cost V 4 bases and J 0 bases; bases outside gene matches: 6. This CDR3 comprises 15 residues. CDR3 sequence reads: CASSVRTGANYGYTF. The CDR3, as DNA: TGTGCCAGCAGCGTAAGGACAGGAGCTAACTATGGCTACACCTTC.

CDR3 amino acids: CASSESGGMNTEAFF. Here the CDR3 DNA reads TGTGCCAGCAGTGAATCGGGGGGGATGAACACTGAAGCTTTCTTT. This chain links TRBV6-1 with TRBJ1-1; D perhaps matches TRBD1 (5 bases). This CDR3 is 15 amino acids long. V was shortened by 2 bases and J by 0 bases, with 10 bases between the two germline ends. The germline CDR1 and CDR2 sequences are MNHNS and SASEGT.

The V gene is TRBV3-1 (or the pseudogene TRBV3-2), the J gene TRBJ2-7; 13 bases fit TRBD2. Germline CDR1 reads LGHDT; CDR2 reads YNNKEL (reference sequence). Trimming cost V 3 bases and J 1 base; bases outside gene matches: 9. This CDR3 contains 18 residues. The CDR3 DNA reads as TGTGCCAGCAGCCAGGTGCCCCTACTAGCGGGGGGGTCCTACGAGCAGTACTTC. Its protein product is CASSQVPLLAGGSYEQYF.

On this clone itself: The same CDR3 can be traced to other DNA sequences in this sample. The CDR3 loop is CASSSTGGVSPLHF. CDR3 in DNA: TGTGCCAGCTCCTCGACAGGGGGCGTCTCACCCCTCCACTTT. J is TRBJ1-6 and V is TRBV6-5; TRBD1 agrees at 10 bases. The CDR3 sequence is 14 residues long. Germline V gene lookup returns CDR1 MNHEY and CDR2 SVGAGI. V was clipped by 8 bases and J by 10 bases; unmatched bases: 8.

J is TRBJ2-5 and V is TRBV9; 8 bases match TRBD1. The CDR3 covers 15 residues. J gave up 3 bases and V 0 bases, and 4 bases lay outside the gene matches. Looked up from germline, CDR1 is SGDLS and CDR2 is YYNGEE. CDR3 loop: CASSVAGQVKETQYF. CDR3 DNA: TGTGCCAGCAGCGTAGCGGGACAGGTAAAAGAGACCCAGTACTTC.

This clone has a single count. At one boundary the junction diverges from the germline segment, which might be a read error. The chain joins TRBV2 to TRBJ2-3, with TRBD1 matching 9 bases. The CDR3 runs to 16 residues. From germline, CDR1 is SNHLY and CDR2 FYNNEI. The CDR3 DNA follows: TGTGCCAGCACTAATACCCGGACAGGGGCCGCCCCCGAAGCTTCCTTT. Its translation is CASTNTRTGAAPEASF.

This clone appeared a few times. The V and J genes are TRBV6-5 and TRBJ2-5, with D perhaps matching TRBD1 (6 bases). V gave up 6 bases and J gave up 0 bases, with 11 bases separating them. The CDR3 has 14 residues. Per germline, CDR1 MNHEY and CDR2 SVGAGI. The CDR3 DNA follows: TGTGCCAGCAGACCCGACAGGTACCAAGAGACCCAGTACTTC. It specifies CASRPDRYQETQYF.

The chain joins TRBV9 to TRBJ2-5; D unresolved. Germline V CDR1 and CDR2: SGDLS, YYNGEE. This CDR3 has 14 amino acids. The V gene lost 0 bases and the J gene lost 4 bases, with 10 bases spanning the gap. Here the CDR3 DNA reads TGTGCCAGCAGCGTAGGGCCCGCACCAGAGACCCAGTACTTC. Protein product: CASSVGPAPETQYF.

The rearrangement joins TRBV5-1 to TRBJ2-5, with D tentatively TRBD2 (6 bases). Trimming left V 4 bases short and J 5 bases short, with 12 bases between. Germline assignment: CDR1 SGHRS and CDR2 YFSETQ. There are 13 residues in the CDR3. CDR3 DNA sequence: TGCGCCAGCAGCACCGGAGGGCGGGAGACCCAGTACTTC. Its protein is CASSTGGRETQYF.

This chain uses TRBV19 with TRBJ2-5; TRBD1 is a possible D gene (5 bases). This CDR3 is built from 13 residues. The germline gives CDR1 LNHDA, CDR2 SQIVND (reference sequence). The germline V and J ends were trimmed by 6 bases and 0 bases, with 8 bases remaining between them. CDR3 coding DNA: TGTGCCAGTAGGATGGACAACCAAGAGACCCAGTACTTC. Translation gives CASRMDNQETQYF. Using reference TRBV19 and TRBJ2-5 for the parts outside the CDR3, the full variable domain is DGGITQSPKYLFRKEGQNVTLSCEQNLNHDAMYWYRQDPGQGLRLIYYSQIVNDFQKGDIAEGYSVSREKKESFPLTVTSAQKNPTAFYLCASRMDNQETQYFGPGTRLLVL.

The chain links TRBV7-9 to TRBJ1-1; no reliable D call. The CDR3 has 14 residues. The germline CDR1 and CDR2 sequences are SEHNR and FQNEAQ (reference sequence). Trimming removed 1 base from V and 0 bases from J, with 6 bases in between. The DNA of the CDR3 is TGTGCCAGCAGCTTAGACAGTATGAACACTGAAGCTTTCTTT. Translated, it gives CASSLDSMNTEAFF.